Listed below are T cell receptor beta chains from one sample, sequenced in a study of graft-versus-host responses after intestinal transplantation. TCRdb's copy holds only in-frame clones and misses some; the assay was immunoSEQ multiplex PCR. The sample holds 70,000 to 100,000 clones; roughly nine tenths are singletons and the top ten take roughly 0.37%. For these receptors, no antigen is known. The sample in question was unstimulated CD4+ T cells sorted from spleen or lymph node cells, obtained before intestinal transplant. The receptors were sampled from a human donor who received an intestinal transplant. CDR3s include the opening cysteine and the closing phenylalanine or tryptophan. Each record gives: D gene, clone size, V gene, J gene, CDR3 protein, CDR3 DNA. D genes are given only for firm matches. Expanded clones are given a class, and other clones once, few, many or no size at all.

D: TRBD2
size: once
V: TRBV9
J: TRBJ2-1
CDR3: CASSPGTSGGYNEQFF
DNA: TGTGCCAGCAGCCCAGGGACTAGCGGAGGTTACAATGAGCAGTTCTTC

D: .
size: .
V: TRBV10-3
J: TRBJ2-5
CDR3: CAISERGSRETQYF
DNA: TGTGCCATCAGTGAACGGGGGAGTAGGGAGACCCAGTACTTC

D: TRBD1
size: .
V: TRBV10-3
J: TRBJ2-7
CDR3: CAIRDRGQTYEQYF
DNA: TGTGCCATCAGGGACAGGGGGCAAACCTACGAGCAGTACTTC

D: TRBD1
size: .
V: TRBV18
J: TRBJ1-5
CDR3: CASSPTGQPGQPQHF
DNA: TGTGCCAGCTCACCAACGGGACAGCCCGGACAGCCCCAGCATTTT

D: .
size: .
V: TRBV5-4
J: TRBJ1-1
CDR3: CASSLDRGFDHRAFF
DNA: TGTGCCAGCAGCTTGGATCGGGGGTTTGACCATAGAGCTTTCTTT

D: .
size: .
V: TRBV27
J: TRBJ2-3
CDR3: CASSSPQGNTQYF
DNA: TGTGCCAGCAGTTCTCCGCAGGGTAATACGCAGTATTTT

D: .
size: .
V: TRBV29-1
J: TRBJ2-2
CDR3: CSVSGPGELFF
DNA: TGCAGCGTCTCAGGGCCCGGGGAGCTGTTTTTT

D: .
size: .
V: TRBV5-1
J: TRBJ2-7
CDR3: CASSLAPGAYEQYF
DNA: TGCGCCAGCAGCTTGGCTCCGGGGGCCTACGAGCAGTACTTC

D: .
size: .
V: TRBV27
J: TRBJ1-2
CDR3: CASRTTGSYGYTF
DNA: TGTGCCAGCAGGACTACAGGGAGCTATGGCTACACCTTC

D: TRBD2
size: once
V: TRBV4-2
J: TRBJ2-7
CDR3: CASSQEERGGNEQYF
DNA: TGTGCCAGCAGCCAAGAAGAGCGGGGGGGTAACGAGCAGTACTTC

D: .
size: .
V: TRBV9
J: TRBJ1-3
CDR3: CASSVTGGNTIYF
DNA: TGTGCCAGCAGCGTTACAGGGGGAAACACCATATATTTT